The clone carrying this T cell receptor beta chain has just a few counts. Its antigen is undetermined. In germline, CDR1 is SQVTM, CDR2 ANQGSEA. V was shortened by 2 bases and J by 2 bases, with 10 bases between the two germline ends. This CDR3 has 14 amino acids. For blood and skin samples, reverse transcription used TCR alpha and beta constant primers. MiXCR was run by TCRdb on the 5' RACE reads, yielding one entry per CDR3 protein. Among approximately 22,000 distinct CDR3 sequences listed, 4% to 4.5% were seen once. RNA was extracted from under 3 ml of whole blood of healthy adults. Unsorted total RNA, about 1 to 1000 ng, was DNase treated before reverse transcription. The data derive from a study of naive and memory T cell subsets. Study-wide findings and caveats: TCR transcript changes with activation or differentiation may affect this RNA method.

The receptor was isolated from a male donor in good health. The rearrangement links TRBV29-1 to TRBJ1-5; TRBD1 might be the D (5 bases). DNA of the CDR3: TGCAGCGTTGAAACGGGGGTTGGCAATCAGCCCCAGCATTTT. Protein product: CSVETGVGNQPQHF.